This T cell receptor beta chain is from a study of brain T cells in children with intractable seizures. Study-level points and caveats: Patients' HCMV serostatus was unknown; virus specificity rests on CDR3 similarity alone. Clones missing pre-surgery may reflect undersampling of that blood sample.

The sequenced cases were selected for having the highest brain T cell transcript signatures. Patients received at least one anti-epileptic drug before surgery. The CDR3 spans 18 residues. Unmatched junction bases numbered 16, after V lost 5 bases and J lost 4 bases. CDR1 is MGHRA and CDR2 is YSYEKL in the germline V gene. Produced via immunoSEQ multiplex PCR; TCRdb's table is partial and in-frame only. The sample carries about 80,000 clones, under 95% recorded once. The count of this clone is one. Its specificity is unknown. The chain couples TRBV4-1 to TRBJ2-7; TRBD2 matches 11 bases. Source: peripheral blood, taken at surgery. The origin of this receptor is a girl aged 2-15 years with Rasmussen encephalitis and intractable seizures. The CDR3, as DNA: TGCGCCAGCAGCGAAAGGGTGGTAGCGGGAGGGCCCCGGTACGAGCAGTACTTC. Translation gives CASSERVVAGGPRYEQYF.